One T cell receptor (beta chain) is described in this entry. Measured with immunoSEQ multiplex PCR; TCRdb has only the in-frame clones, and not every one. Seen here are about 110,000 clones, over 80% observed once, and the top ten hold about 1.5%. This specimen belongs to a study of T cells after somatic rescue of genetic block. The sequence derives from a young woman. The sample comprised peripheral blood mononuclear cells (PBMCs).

CDR3 region: CASSQANSYSNQPQHF. The CDR3 DNA sequence: TGTGCCAGCAGCCAAGCGAATAGTTATAGCAATCAGCCCCAGCATTTT. The gene calls are TRBV4-2 and TRBJ1-5; D is undetermined. Germline CDR1 is LGHNA and CDR2 is YNFKEQ. The V gene lost 1 base and the J gene lost 0 bases, with 10 bases spanning the gap. The CDR3 consists of 16 residues.